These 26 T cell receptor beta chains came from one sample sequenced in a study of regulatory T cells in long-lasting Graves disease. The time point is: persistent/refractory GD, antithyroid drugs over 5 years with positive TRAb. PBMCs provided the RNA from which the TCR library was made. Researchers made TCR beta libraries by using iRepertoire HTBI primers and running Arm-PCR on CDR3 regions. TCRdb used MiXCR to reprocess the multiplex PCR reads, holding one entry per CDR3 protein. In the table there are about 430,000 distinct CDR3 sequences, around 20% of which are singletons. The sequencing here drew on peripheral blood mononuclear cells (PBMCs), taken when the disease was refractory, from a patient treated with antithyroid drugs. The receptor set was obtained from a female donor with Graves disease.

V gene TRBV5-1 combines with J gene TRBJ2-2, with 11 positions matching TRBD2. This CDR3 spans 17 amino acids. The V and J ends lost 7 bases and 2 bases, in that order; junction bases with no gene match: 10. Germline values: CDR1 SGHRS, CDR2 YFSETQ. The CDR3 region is CASGQGLAEYNTGELFF. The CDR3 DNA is TGCGCCAGCGGCCAGGGACTAGCGGAATATAACACCGGGGAGCTGTTTTTT.

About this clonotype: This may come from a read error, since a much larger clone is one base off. The CDR3 here is CASSPPPPYEQYF. The CDR3 DNA is TGTGCCAGCAGCCCCCCGCCCCCCTACGAGCAGTACTTC. The chain has TRBV11-2 and TRBJ2-7; D uncertain. CDR3 length: 13 residues. Trimming shortened V by 5 bases and J by 2 bases, and 10 bases separated the two germline ends. Germline V gives CDR1 SGHAT, CDR2 FQNNGV.

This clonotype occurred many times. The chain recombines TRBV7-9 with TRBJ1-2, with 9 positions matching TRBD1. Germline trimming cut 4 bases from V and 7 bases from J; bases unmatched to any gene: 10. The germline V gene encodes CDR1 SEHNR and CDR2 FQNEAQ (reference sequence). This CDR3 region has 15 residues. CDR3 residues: CASSSSDRGGGGYTF. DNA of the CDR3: TGTGCCAGCAGCTCGTCGGACAGGGGAGGTGGTGGCTACACCTTC.

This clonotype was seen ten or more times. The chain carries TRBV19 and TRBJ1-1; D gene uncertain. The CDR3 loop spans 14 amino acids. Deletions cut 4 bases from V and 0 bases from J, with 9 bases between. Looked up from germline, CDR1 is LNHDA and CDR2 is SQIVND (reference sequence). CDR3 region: CASSTKLMNTEAFF. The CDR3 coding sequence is TGTGCCAGTAGTACGAAACTCATGAACACTGAAGCTTTCTTT.

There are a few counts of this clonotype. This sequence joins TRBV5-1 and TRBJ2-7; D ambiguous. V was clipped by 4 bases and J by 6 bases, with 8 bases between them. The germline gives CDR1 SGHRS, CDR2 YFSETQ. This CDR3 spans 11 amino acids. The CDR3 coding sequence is TGCGCCAGCAGCCAACACCGCGAGCAGTACTTC. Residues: CASSQHREQYF.

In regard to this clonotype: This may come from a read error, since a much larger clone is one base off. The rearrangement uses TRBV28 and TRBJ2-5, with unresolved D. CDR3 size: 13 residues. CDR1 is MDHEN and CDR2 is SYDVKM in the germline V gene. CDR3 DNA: TGTGCCAGCAGCTGGACGGACCAAGAGATCCAGTACTTC. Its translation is CASSWTDQEIQYF.

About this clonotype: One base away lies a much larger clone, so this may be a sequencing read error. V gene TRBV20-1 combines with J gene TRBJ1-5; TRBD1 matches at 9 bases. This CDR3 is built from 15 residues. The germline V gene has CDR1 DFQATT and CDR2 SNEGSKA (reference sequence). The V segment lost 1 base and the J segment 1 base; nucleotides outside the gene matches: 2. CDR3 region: CSARVGQGSNQPQHF. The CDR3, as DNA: TGCAGTGCTAGAGTTGGACAGGGGAGCAATCAGCCCCAGCATTTT.

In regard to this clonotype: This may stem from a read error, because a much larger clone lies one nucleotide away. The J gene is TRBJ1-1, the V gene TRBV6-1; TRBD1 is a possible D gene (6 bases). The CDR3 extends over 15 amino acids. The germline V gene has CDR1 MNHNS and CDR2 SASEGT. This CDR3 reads CAGSNNRDTNTEAFF. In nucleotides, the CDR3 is TGTGCCGGCAGTAACAACCGGGACACGAACACTGAAGCTTTCTTT.

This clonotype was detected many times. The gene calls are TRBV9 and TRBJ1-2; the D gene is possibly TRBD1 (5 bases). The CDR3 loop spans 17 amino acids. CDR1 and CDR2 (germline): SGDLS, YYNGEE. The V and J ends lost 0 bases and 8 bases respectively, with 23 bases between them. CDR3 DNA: TGTGCCAGCAGCGTAGGAGGGGCAGGTTTGGCAATCAGCGGCTACACCTTC. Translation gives CASSVGGAGLAISGYTF.

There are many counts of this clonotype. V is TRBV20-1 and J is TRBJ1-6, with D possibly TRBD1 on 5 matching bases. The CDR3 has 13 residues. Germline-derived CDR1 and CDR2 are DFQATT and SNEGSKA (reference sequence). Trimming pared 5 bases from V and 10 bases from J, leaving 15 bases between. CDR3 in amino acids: CSAVPTGRSPLHF. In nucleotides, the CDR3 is TGCAGTGCTGTCCCGACGGGGCGGTCACCCCTCCACTTT.

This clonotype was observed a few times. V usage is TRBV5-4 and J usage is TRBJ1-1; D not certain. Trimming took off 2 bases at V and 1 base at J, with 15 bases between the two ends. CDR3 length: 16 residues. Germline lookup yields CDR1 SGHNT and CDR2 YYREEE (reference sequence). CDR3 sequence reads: CASSLGGRGRNTEAFF. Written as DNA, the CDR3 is TGTGCCAGCAGCTTAGGAGGGCGGGGAAGGAACACTGAAGCTTTCTTT.

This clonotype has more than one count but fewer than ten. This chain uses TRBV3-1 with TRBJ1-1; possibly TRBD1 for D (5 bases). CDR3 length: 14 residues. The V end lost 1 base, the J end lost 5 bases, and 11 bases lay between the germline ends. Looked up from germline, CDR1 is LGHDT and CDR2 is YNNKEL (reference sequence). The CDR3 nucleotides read TGTGCCAGCAGCCAAGGGCCCCGGGGGACTGAAGCTTTCTTT. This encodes CASSQGPRGTEAFF.

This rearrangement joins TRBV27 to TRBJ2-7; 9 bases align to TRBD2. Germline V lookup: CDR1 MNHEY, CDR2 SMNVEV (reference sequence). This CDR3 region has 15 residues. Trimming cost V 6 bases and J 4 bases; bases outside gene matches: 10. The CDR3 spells CASRRGASGNYEQYF. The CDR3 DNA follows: TGTGCCAGCAGGAGGGGGGCTAGCGGGAATTACGAGCAGTACTTC.

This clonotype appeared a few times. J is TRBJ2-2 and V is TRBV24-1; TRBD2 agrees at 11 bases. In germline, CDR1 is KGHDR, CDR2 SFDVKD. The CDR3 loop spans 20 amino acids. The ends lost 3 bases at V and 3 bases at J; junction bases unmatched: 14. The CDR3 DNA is TGTGCCACCAGTGATACGTTGGGGAGTAGCGGGAGGGGGTACACCGGGGAGCTGTTTTTT. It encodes CATSDTLGSSGRGYTGELFF.

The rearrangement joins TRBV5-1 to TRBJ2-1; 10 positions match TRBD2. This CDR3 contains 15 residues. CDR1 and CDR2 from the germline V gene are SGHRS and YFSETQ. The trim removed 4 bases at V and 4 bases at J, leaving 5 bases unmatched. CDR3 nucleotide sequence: TGCGCCAGCAGCCCAACTAGCGGGAAGTACAATGAGCAGTTCTTC. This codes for CASSPTSGKYNEQFF.

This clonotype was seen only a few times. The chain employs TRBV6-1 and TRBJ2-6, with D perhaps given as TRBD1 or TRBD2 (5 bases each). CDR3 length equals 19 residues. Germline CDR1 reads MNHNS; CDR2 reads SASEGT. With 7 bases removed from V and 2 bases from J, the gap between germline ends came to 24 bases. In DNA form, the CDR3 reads TGTGCCAGCACCCCCGGGCCCAGGGACCCTTTGACTGGGGCCAACGTCCTGACTTTC. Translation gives CASTPGPRDPLTGANVLTF.

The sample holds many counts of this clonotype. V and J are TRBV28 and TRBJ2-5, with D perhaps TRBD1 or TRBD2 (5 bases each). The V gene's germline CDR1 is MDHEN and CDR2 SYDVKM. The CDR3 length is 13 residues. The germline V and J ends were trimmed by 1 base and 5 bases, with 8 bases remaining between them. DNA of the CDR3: TGTGCCAGCAGTTTATCAGGGAGTGAGACCCAGTACTTC. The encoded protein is CASSLSGSETQYF.

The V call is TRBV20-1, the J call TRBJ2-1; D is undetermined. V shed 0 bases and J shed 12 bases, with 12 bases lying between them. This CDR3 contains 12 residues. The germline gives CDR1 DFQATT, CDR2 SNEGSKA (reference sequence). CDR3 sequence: CSARDNSRVQFF. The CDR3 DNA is TGCAGTGCTAGAGATAATAGTAGGGTGCAGTTCTTC.

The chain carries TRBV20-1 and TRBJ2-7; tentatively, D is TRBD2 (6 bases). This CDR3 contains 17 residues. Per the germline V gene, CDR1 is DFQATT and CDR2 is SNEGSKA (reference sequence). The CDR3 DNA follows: TGCAGCGACCTCCTGACTTGTGAGCGGGCCCATTCGGGGGAGCAGTACTTC. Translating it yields CSDLLTCERAHSGEQYF.

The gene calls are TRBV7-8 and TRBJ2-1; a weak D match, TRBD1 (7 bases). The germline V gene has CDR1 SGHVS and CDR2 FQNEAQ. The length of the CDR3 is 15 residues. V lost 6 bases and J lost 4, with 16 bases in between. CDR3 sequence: CASRGGTVRYNEQFF. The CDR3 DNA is TGTGCCAGCAGGGGCGGGACAGTGAGGTACAATGAGCAGTTCTTC.

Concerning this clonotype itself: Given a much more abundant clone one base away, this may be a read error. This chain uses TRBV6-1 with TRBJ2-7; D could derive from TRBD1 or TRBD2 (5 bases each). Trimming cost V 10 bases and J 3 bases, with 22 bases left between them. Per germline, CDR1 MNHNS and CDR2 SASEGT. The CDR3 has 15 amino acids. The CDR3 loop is CATSPSPGRIYEQYF. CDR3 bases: TGTGCCACCTCCCCCTCTCCGGGACGGATCTACGAGCAGTACTTC.

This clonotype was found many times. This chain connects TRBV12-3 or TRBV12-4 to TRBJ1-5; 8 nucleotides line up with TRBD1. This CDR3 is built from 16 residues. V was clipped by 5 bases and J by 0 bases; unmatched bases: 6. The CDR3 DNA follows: TGTGCCAGCAGTCCCCAGGGGGCAAGTAGCAATCAGCCCCAGCATTTT. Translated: CASSPQGASSNQPQHF.

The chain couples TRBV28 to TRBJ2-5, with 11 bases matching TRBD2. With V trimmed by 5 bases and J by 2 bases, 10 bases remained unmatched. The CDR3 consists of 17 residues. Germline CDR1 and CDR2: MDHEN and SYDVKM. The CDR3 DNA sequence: TGTGCCAGCAGTCCCGGGACTAGCGGAATACAACAAGAGACCCAGTACTTC. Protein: CASSPGTSGIQQETQYF.

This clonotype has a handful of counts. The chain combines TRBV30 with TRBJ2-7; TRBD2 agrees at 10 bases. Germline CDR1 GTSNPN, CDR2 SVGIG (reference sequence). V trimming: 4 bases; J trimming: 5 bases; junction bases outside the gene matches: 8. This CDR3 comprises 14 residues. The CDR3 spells CAWIAGLAYHEQYF. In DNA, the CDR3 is TGTGCCTGGATCGCGGGACTAGCGTACCACGAGCAGTACTTC.

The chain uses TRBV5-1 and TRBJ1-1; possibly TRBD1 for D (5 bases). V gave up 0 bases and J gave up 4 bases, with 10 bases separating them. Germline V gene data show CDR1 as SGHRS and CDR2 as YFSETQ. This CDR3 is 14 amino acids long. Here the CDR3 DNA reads TGCGCCAGCAGCTTGGGGGGGATCCTCACTGAAGCTTTCTTT. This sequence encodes CASSLGGILTEAFF.

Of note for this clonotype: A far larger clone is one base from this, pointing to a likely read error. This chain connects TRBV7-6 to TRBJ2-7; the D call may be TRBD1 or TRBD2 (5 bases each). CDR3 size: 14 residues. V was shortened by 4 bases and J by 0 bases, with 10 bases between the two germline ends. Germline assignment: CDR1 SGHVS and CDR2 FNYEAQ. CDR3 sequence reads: CASSSRDDSYEQYF. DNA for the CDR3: TGTGCCAGCAGCTCCCGGGACGACTCCTACGAGCAGTACTTC.